The TCR beta chain described here comes from a study of cytomegalovirus exposure and HLA in healthy donors. In the study overall: The 120 validation repertoires used the same platform as the approximately 620 first-cohort repertoires (as reported by a later analysis).

The donors were part of the roughly 120-subject validation cohort, which stood apart from the roughly 640-subject first cohort. This CDR3 is built from 13 residues. The germline V gene encodes CDR1 MNHEY and CDR2 SVGAGI. Trimming pared 6 bases from V and 4 bases from J, leaving 12 bases between. Whole-study results and caveats: Some TCR beta chains (roughly 150 of them) were listed as cytomegalovirus-associated. Rare TCR sequences dominated, though some public TCRs recurred in many donors.

Using immunoSEQ multiplex PCR, the repertoire was profiled, and TCRdb retains in-frame clones only, with some absent. The sample contains 50,000 to 65,000 clones, 89% of which appear only once. On this clone: Its target is unknown.

The receptor was derived from a woman younger than 35 in good health and CMV-seronegative. V and J are TRBV6-5 and TRBJ1-2, with TRBD1 as a possible D gene (5 bases). Sequencing was performed on PBMCs. In nucleotides, the CDR3 is TGTGCCAGCAGCTTCGGACAAGCCTATGGCTACACCTTC. Translation: CASSFGQAYGYTF.